Listed below are T cell receptor beta chains from one sample, sequenced in a study of blood T cell repertoires in COVID-19. Sequencing used immunoSEQ multiplex PCR; TCRdb keeps in-frame clones, though not all of them. The data contain approximately 300,000 clones, 87% of them singletons. Input material: PBMCs or T cells enriched from blood (not recorded which). Receptors were obtained from a woman in her thirties who had recovered from COVID-19. Both conserved end residues are part of each CDR3.

>TRBV6-5
CASRRQTDNSPLHF
>TRBV27
CASSPLRTGAFGNQPQHF
>TRBV6-5
CASSYSAGGNNEQFF
>TRBV7-2
CASSQTGYGYTF
>TRBV3-1/TRBV3-2
CASSPNSGLSSYEQYF
>TRBV5-4
CASRPGGASQETQYF
>TRBV11-1
CASSSRTVRDTQYF
>TRBV11-2
CASSWSGGPYEQYF
>TRBV5-1
CASSPVVGGGTDTQYF
>TRBV4-3
CASSQAGLGYTF
>TRBV9
CASSGQTSSGNTIYF
>TRBV18
CASSPGSAYEQYF
>TRBV2
CASSETERARLHF
>TRBV30
CAWSTGMVVGNYNEQFF
>TRBV15
CATSRAASRDTQYF
>TRBV12-3/TRBV12-4
CASIGEEKLFF
>TRBV7-2
CASSSRGITVGYTF
>TRBV12-3/TRBV12-4
CASVLSGNYGYTF
>TRBV4-2
CASSLNLNTGGSYEQYF
>TRBV19
CASSIDRVRAEAFF
>TRBV6-5
CASSLGQGTGYTF
>TRBV4-1
CASSQDRNYGYTF
>TRBV2
CASSPRTPDPYEQYF
>TRBV5-1
CASSSPGTSGGPSYNEQFF
>TRBV12-3/TRBV12-4
CASYGSEQFF
>TRBV21-1
CASSTGGGQPQHF
>TRBV4-2
CASSRGVAGINEQFF
>TRBV7-2
CASSGRLTNTEAFF
>TRBV3-1/TRBV3-2
CASSKVRGGSAETQYF
>TRBV24-1
CATSDPSGGHTDTQYF
>TRBV7-9
CASENRGNTEAFF
>TRBV7-6
CASRLGGGANEQFF
>TRBV18
CASSLQDTDTQYF
>TRBV5-4
CASSGTGDNEQYF
>TRBV9
CASSVGGENSPLHF
>TRBV5-4
CASSAGLAGASSSYEQYF
>TRBV10-3
CAIRNQGSEKLFF
>TRBV7-3
CASSSGAGGLQNYGYTF
>TRBV30
CAWSVGTSGGSDTQYF
>TRBV12-3/TRBV12-4
CASSSGWVTEAFF
>TRBV11-2
CASSLDATSGFSRGAGELFF
>TRBV18
CASSPPGRAETQYF
>TRBV6-5
CASSPGQGYNSPLHF
>TRBV25-1
CASSFNSGNTIYF
>TRBV9
CASSVAPGNTDTQYF
>TRBV19
CASAAGQAYGYTF
>TRBV14
CASSQGFLAAGETQYF
>TRBV5-1
CASSLLVQGDEQFF
>TRBV11-2
CASSLAMGGGQPQHF
>TRBV7-3
CASSETGSNTGELFF